These T cell receptor beta chains were read from a single sample in a study of T cells expressing NK-cell markers. Following a re-call of the 5' RACE reads, TCRdb has one entry per CDR3 protein and lacks DNA. The sample table sets out roughly 430,000 distinct CDR3 sequences. Material: blood T cells: a sorted CD56 or NKG2C T cell subset, CD4+ or CD8+ T cells, or bulk PBMC T cells (not recorded which). The origin of the receptors is a woman aged 18-70 years in good health. CDR3s include the opening cysteine and the closing phenylalanine or tryptophan.

j_gene	len	v_gene	CDR3aa
TRBJ1-4	16	TRBV20-1	CSASIPSPATNEKLFF
TRBJ2-1	11	TRBV9	CASSVGEKQFF
TRBJ1-1	16	TRBV4-3	CASSQDWGQGHTEAFF
TRBJ1-1	13	TRBV29-1	CSVGTGVNTEAFF
TRBJ1-2	11	TRBV7-9	CASSFDYGYTF
TRBJ1-2	14	TRBV7-9	CASSLKGTRGGYTF
TRBJ2-3	14	TRBV10-1	CASSGRPTTDTQYF
TRBJ2-2	16	TRBV7-2	CASSPGPGLATGELFF
TRBJ2-3	14	TRBV11-2	CASSPPGSGGAPYF
TRBJ1-4	14	TRBV14	CASSNNRVPEKLFF
TRBJ2-1	15	TRBV6-5	CASSFRQPRNNEQFF
TRBJ1-5	17	TRBV24-1	CATSDSWASMRDQPQHF
TRBJ2-3	16	TRBV9	CASSAAGTSSRNTQYF
TRBJ2-5	15	TRBV18	CASSSSQGDQETQYF
TRBJ2-2	15	TRBV15	CATSRGEDSAGELFF
TRBJ2-6	17	TRBV10-2	CASAGGQAVLWANVLTF
TRBJ2-3	23	TRBV4-2	CASSKGQQHGSGGLTQSTDTQYF
TRBJ2-1	16	TRBV7-2	CASSLVVGTVHNEQFF
TRBJ2-3	15	TRBV27	CASSARGGFTDTQYF
TRBJ2-1	15	TRBV7-2	CASSLGAGAVNEQFF
TRBJ2-4	17	TRBV10-1	CASSESGLAGGKNIQYF
TRBJ1-5	14	TRBV2	CASTPAGSSQPQHF
TRBJ2-6	15	TRBV7-2	CASRQLLSGANVLTF
TRBJ2-1	15	TRBV19	CASSISGQEYNEQFF
TRBJ2-5	16	TRBV4-3	CASSQSSGRGGETQYF
TRBJ2-5	14	TRBV28	CASSDSGTGLTQYF
TRBJ2-3	13	TRBV6-1	CASTLPGGDTQYF
TRBJ1-1	17	TRBV20-1	CSARDRQTGTGNTEAFF
TRBJ2-5	18	TRBV6-2/TRBV6-3	CASSYTIGVRGNQETQYF
TRBJ2-2	13	TRBV7-9	CASSPDGTGELFF
TRBJ1-5	12	TRBV7-6	CASSLGGGPQHF
TRBJ2-1	15	TRBV28	CASIRTLGVSGEQFF
TRBJ2-1	15	TRBV18	CASSPTSGGRNEQFF
TRBJ2-1	15	TRBV7-9	CASSSAAGGENEQFF
TRBJ2-1	14	TRBV20-1	CSAPRQGLYNEQFF
TRBJ1-1	13	TRBV12-3/TRBV12-4	CASTRSLNTEAFF
TRBJ1-3	15	TRBV11-2	CASSLGESSGNTIYF
TRBJ2-5	15	TRBV30	CAWTPVWDSEETQYF
TRBJ1-6	16	TRBV3-1	CASRKEPGQGRSPLHF
TRBJ1-5	14	TRBV11-2	CASSSRAENQPQHF
TRBJ2-1	17	TRBV5-1	CASSLDLAGGPYNEQFF
TRBJ1-3	14	TRBV12-3/TRBV12-4	CASWYGGSGNTIYF
TRBJ1-4	15	TRBV11-2	CASSLGTGAGEKLFF
TRBJ1-1	13	TRBV2	CASSEGLRGEAFF
TRBJ2-1	14	TRBV7-3	CASSLGYQSNEQFF
TRBJ2-1	16	TRBV27	CASSLSGTGTINEQFF
TRBJ1-2	15	TRBV12-3/TRBV12-4	CASSLAGDSFYGYTF
TRBJ1-5	14	TRBV7-2	CASSGGGENQPQHF
TRBJ2-5	15	TRBV12-3/TRBV12-4	CASSFLGRKQETQYF
TRBJ2-1	13	TRBV7-9	CASSSGLGNEQFF
TRBJ2-5	14	TRBV12-3/TRBV12-4	CASSSAGGRETQYF